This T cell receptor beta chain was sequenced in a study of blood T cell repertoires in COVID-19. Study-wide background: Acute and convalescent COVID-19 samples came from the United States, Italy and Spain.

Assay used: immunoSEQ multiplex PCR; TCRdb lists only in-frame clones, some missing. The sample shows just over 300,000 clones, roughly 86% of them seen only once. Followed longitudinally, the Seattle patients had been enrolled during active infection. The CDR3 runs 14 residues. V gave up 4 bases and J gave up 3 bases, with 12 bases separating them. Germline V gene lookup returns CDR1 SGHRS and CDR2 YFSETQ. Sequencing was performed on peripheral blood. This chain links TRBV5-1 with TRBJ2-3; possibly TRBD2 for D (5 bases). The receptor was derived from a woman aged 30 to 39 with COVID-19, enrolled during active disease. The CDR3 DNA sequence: TGCGCCAGCAGCGAGGGCGTAATAACAGATACGCAGTATTTT. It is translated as CASSEGVITDTQYF.